Listed here are 17 T cell receptor beta chains from one sample, sequenced in a study of blood T cell repertoires in COVID-19. The assay was immunoSEQ multiplex PCR, and TCRdb's table has in-frame clones only and misses some. The repertoire holds roughly 43,000 clones, with around 83% as singletons. Sequenced sample: peripheral blood. All receptors derive from a woman aged 80 or over with acute or convalescent COVID-19.

The V and J genes are TRBV5-1 and TRBJ1-6; tentatively, D is TRBD1 (5 bases). CDR3 length: 15 amino acids. Trimming stripped 0 bases from V and 7 bases from J, with 11 bases between. Germline V gene lookup returns CDR1 SGHRS and CDR2 YFSETQ. For the CDR3, the DNA is TGCGCCAGCAGCTTGGCTGTTCAGGGAAATTCACCCCTCCACTTT. Protein: CASSLAVQGNSPLHF.

This sequence joins TRBV7-9 and TRBJ1-5; 11 nucleotides align to TRBD1. Germline V CDR1 and CDR2: SEHNR, FQNEAQ (reference sequence). This CDR3 has 17 residues. Unmatched junction bases numbered 14, after V lost 5 bases and J lost 8 bases. The CDR3 region has the DNA TGTGCCAGCAGCCGACTAACCGGGACAGGGGGAGAAGAGCCCCAGCATTTT. Residues: CASSRLTGTGGEEPQHF.

J is TRBJ1-3 and V is TRBV7-9; D may be TRBD1 (6 bases). Per the germline V gene, CDR1 is SEHNR and CDR2 is FQNEAQ (reference sequence). The length of the CDR3 is 13 residues. Trimming took 5 bases from V and 1 from J, leaving 6 bases between them. The CDR3 here is CASSQGSGNTIYF. The DNA of the CDR3 is TGTGCCAGCAGCCAGGGGTCTGGAAACACCATATATTTT.

This clone was picked up one time. The rearrangement links TRBV10-3 to TRBJ2-3; D might be TRBD1 (6 bases). The CDR3 has 14 residues. V gave up 2 bases and J gave up 6 bases, with 12 bases separating them. Per germline, CDR1 ENHRY and CDR2 SYGVKD. CDR3 in amino acids: CAISEGGRGDTQYF. The CDR3 DNA reads TGTGCCATCAGTGAGGGAGGCAGGGGTGATACGCAGTATTTT.

V gene TRBV28 combines with J gene TRBJ2-7; tentative D call: TRBD2 (7 bases). Germline CDR1 MDHEN, CDR2 SYDVKM. With 6 bases removed from V and 3 bases from J, the gap between germline ends came to 21 bases. This CDR3 comprises 16 residues. CDR3 DNA sequence: TGTGCCAGCAGCGGTATCGGGGGGCAAAAGTACTACGAGCAGTACTTC. Translation: CASSGIGGQKYYEQYF. The full variable domain, in which reference TRBV28 and TRBJ2-7 provide the parts outside the CDR3, is DVKVTQSSRYLVKRTGEKVFLECVQDMDHENMFWYRQDPGLGLRLIYFSYDVKMKEKGDIPEGYSVSREKKERFSLILESASTNQTSMYLCASSGIGGQKYYEQYFGPGTRLTVT.

This sequence joins TRBV5-4 and TRBJ2-4; 7 bases match TRBD1. V lost 4 bases to trimming and J lost 0 bases; unmatched junction nucleotides: 7. Germline CDR1 reads SGHNT; CDR2 reads YYREEE (reference sequence). The CDR3 runs 16 residues. The CDR3 nucleotides read TGTGCCAGCAGCCTTAGGGACAGTCTAGCCAAAAACATTCAGTACTTC. Translation gives CASSLRDSLAKNIQYF.

The chain recombines TRBV14 with TRBJ1-4; D might be TRBD1 (6 bases). The germline V gene encodes CDR1 SGHDN and CDR2 FVKESK. The germline V and J ends were trimmed by 4 bases and 5 bases, with 14 bases remaining between them. The CDR3 contains 15 residues. The CDR3 DNA reads TGTGCCAGCAGCCTCGCCTTCGACAGGAATGAAAAACTGTTTTTT. It specifies CASSLAFDRNEKLFF.

The CDR3 DNA sequence: TGTGCCACCCAATGGACAGGTGCTAAAAAACTGTTTTTT. It is translated as CATQWTGAKKLFF. This chain links TRBV12-3 or TRBV12-4 with TRBJ1-4; 7 bases agree with TRBD1. J lost 9 bases, V lost 10 bases, and 11 bases had no gene match. The CDR3 length is 13 residues.

The chain links TRBV5-1 to TRBJ2-5; no clear D. The germline gives CDR1 SGHRS, CDR2 YFSETQ. The germline V and J ends were trimmed by 4 bases and 5 bases, with 12 bases remaining between them. The CDR3 loop spans 13 amino acids. The CDR3 DNA is TGCGCCAGCAGCCCAACCTTGAGGGAGACCCAGTACTTC. It yields the protein CASSPTLRETQYF.

This rearrangement joins TRBV2 to TRBJ1-2; D unclear. Trimming cost V 3 bases and J 8 bases, with 13 bases left between them. Germline V CDR1 and CDR2: SNHLY, FYNNEI. CDR3 length: 13 amino acids. The CDR3: CASSEAGQYGYTF. DNA for the CDR3: TGTGCCAGCAGTGAGGCTGGGCAGTACGGCTACACCTTC.

The chain carries TRBV9 and TRBJ2-3; D not certain. The CDR3 has 14 residues. Trimming cost V 1 base and J 4 bases, with 10 bases left between them. CDR1 and CDR2 from the germline V gene are SGDLS and YYNGEE. This chain's CDR3 is CASSVSPTADTQYF. The CDR3 DNA follows: TGTGCCAGCAGCGTATCCCCCACAGCAGATACGCAGTATTTT.

This chain connects TRBV5-1 to TRBJ1-1; D is perhaps TRBD1 (5 bases). V was shortened by 0 bases and J by 0 bases, with 9 bases between the two germline ends. The V gene's germline CDR1 is SGHRS and CDR2 YFSETQ. There are 15 residues in the CDR3. This CDR3 reads CASSLEPGMNTEAFF. CDR3 DNA sequence: TGCGCCAGCAGCTTGGAACCAGGGATGAACACTGAAGCTTTCTTT.

The chain carries TRBV21-1 and TRBJ1-1. TRBV21-1 is deemed a pseudogene. The CDR3 has 15 residues. CDR3 in DNA: TGTGCCAGCAACACGACGAGCCCTCGCGGCACTGAAGCTTTCTTT. Its translation: CASNTTSPRGTEAFF.

The rearrangement joins TRBV19 to TRBJ2-3, with D perhaps matching TRBD2 (5 bases). Germline CDR1 reads LNHDA; CDR2 reads SQIVND (reference sequence). CDR3 length equals 15 residues. Trimming removed 5 bases from V and 5 bases from J, with 17 bases in between. CDR3 in amino acids: CASSRDRSGGDTQYF. The CDR3 DNA follows: TGTGCCAGTAGTCGCGATAGGTCTGGAGGAGATACGCAGTATTTT.

V is TRBV12-3 or TRBV12-4 and J is TRBJ1-1; a weak D match, TRBD1 (5 bases). Trimming took off 6 bases at V and 7 bases at J, with 15 bases between the two ends. This CDR3 is 13 amino acids long. The CDR3 loop is CASSLKGEGEAFF. Here the CDR3 DNA reads TGTGCCAGCAGCCTCAAAGGGGAGGGTGAAGCTTTCTTT.

This clone has a single count. The rearrangement joins TRBV25-1 to TRBJ1-6; D is possibly TRBD1 (5 bases). CDR3 size: 16 residues. V was trimmed by 8 bases and J by 8 bases, leaving 22 bases between them. The germline gives CDR1 MGHDK, CDR2 SYGVNS. Here the CDR3 reads CASGGEGPGFDSPLHF. The DNA for the CDR3 is TGTGCCAGCGGGGGGGAAGGCCCGGGTTTCGATTCACCCCTCCACTTT.

The J gene is TRBJ1-2, the V gene TRBV11-2, with D possibly matching TRBD1 (5 bases). This CDR3 contains 16 residues. Germline loops: CDR1 SGHAT, CDR2 FQNNGV. The V end lost 2 bases, the J end lost 4 bases, and 17 bases lay between the germline ends. CDR3 protein: CASSLYAGPRGYGYTF. The CDR3 nucleotides read TGTGCCAGCAGCTTATATGCGGGACCGAGGGGCTATGGCTACACCTTC.